One sample yielded the 17 T cell receptor beta chains listed below, sequenced in a study of T cells after yellow fever vaccination. TCRdb re-called the 5' RACE reads through MiXCR, storing one row per CDR3 protein. The sample yields fewer than 350,000 distinct CDR3 sequences, 8.7% seen once. The sample consisted of PBMCs, taken on the day of the first yellow fever vaccination. The origin of the receptors is a man in his late teens or twenties who received the YFV17D yellow fever vaccine.

This clonotype was found a few times. V usage is TRBV6-1 and J usage is TRBJ2-4, with D possibly TRBD1 on 5 matching bases. V was pared by 4 bases and J by 0 bases, with 25 bases between. Looked up from germline, CDR1 is MNHNS and CDR2 is SASEGT. The CDR3 is 20 amino acids. The CDR3 loop is CASSVPAVIMTVLAKNIQYF. CDR3 coding DNA: TGTGCCAGCAGTGTCCCTGCGGTGATAATGACAGTCCTAGCCAAAAACATTCAGTACTTC.

The genes are TRBV7-2 and TRBJ2-3; a possible D gene is TRBD2 (6 bases). CDR3 length: 13 amino acids. V lost 5 bases and J 3 bases, leaving 9 bases between the germline ends. Germline V gene data show CDR1 as SGHTA and CDR2 as FQGNSA. This CDR3 is CASSRGDTDTQYF. The CDR3 nucleotides are TGTGCCAGCAGCCGCGGGGATACAGATACGCAGTATTTT.

This clonotype was seen at least ten times. The rearrangement joins TRBV7-9 to TRBJ1-1; perhaps TRBD1 as D (5 bases). Trimming stripped 2 bases from V and 1 base from J, with 8 bases between. The CDR3 contains 14 residues. CDR1 is SEHNR, CDR2 FQNEAQ, per germline (reference sequence). The CDR3 sequence: CASSLNQGNTEAFF. DNA of the CDR3: TGTGCCAGCAGCTTAAACCAGGGGAACACTGAAGCTTTCTTT.

This clonotype has ten or more counts. The V gene is TRBV7-2, the J gene TRBJ2-5, with 11 bases that match TRBD2. Trimming cost V 7 bases and J 2 bases; bases outside gene matches: 3. This CDR3 spans 14 amino acids. Germline loops: CDR1 SGHTA, CDR2 FQGNSA. The CDR3 spells CASTLAGGQETQYF. Written as DNA, the CDR3 is TGTGCCAGCACCCTAGCGGGGGGACAAGAGACCCAGTACTTC.

In this sample, this clonotype turned up a few times. The missing conserved phenylalanine or tryptophan at the end of this CDR3 makes a read error likely. The rearrangement links TRBV11-3 to TRBJ2-3; the D gene is possibly TRBD2 (6 bases). The CDR3 runs to 14 residues. V was trimmed by 2 bases and J by 8 bases, leaving 14 bases between them. Germline-derived CDR1 and CDR2 are SGHNT and YENEEA. CDR3 amino acids: CASSLSGGSGTQYL. The CDR3 nucleotides are TGTGCCAGCAGCTTAAGTGGGGGGTCCGGTACGCAGTATCTT.

Details on this clonotype: One end of the junction is discordant with germline, which a read error may explain. The chain recombines TRBV4-3 with TRBJ1-4, with D possibly TRBD1 on 5 matching bases. The CDR3 is 16 amino acids. Germline V CDR1 and CDR2: LGHNA, YSLEER. The CDR3 protein is CASSQGATSMNEKLFF. In nucleotides, the CDR3 is TGCGCCAGCAGTCAAGGGGCGACCAGCATGAACGAAAAACTGTTTTTT.

The chain carries TRBV18 and TRBJ2-3, with a possible D match to TRBD1 (6 bases). Germline V gene data show CDR1 as KGHSH and CDR2 as LQKENI. This CDR3 is 16 amino acids long. V lost 0 bases and J 0 bases, leaving 10 bases between the germline ends. CDR3 region: CASSPPGTTSTDTQYF. In DNA form, the CDR3 reads TGTGCCAGCTCACCACCCGGGACAACTAGCACAGATACGCAGTATTTT.

This clonotype showed up just a few times. The chain couples TRBV28 to TRBJ2-7; 7 nucleotides agree with TRBD1. The length of the CDR3 is 13 residues. Germline V gene lookup returns CDR1 MDHEN and CDR2 SYDVKM. J gave up 2 bases and V 7 bases, and 5 bases lay outside the gene matches. The CDR3 loop reads CASMDRRAYEQYF. CDR3 nucleotides: TGTGCCAGCATGGACAGGCGGGCCTACGAGCAGTACTTC.

In its sample, this clonotype was seen a few times. The chain couples TRBV29-1 to TRBJ2-5; D unclear. CDR3 length: 15 amino acids. V was trimmed by 6 bases and J by 1 base, leaving 18 bases between them. Per the germline V gene, CDR1 is SQVTM and CDR2 is ANQGSEA. Here the CDR3 DNA reads TGCAGCGTCATCCCAGTCGCACACCCCCAAGAGACCCAGTACTTC. This translates into CSVIPVAHPQETQYF.

The rearrangement joins TRBV20-1 to TRBJ2-7; 9 nucleotides agree with TRBD2. The germline gives CDR1 DFQATT, CDR2 SNEGSKA (reference sequence). V shed 0 bases and J 2 bases; nucleotides not matched to a gene: 5. This CDR3 region has 15 residues. As DNA, the CDR3 is TGCAGTGCTAGAGATCGAACTAGCGGGCCCTACGAGCAGTACGTC. Its translation: CSARDRTSGPYEQYV.

This clonotype has a count of ten or more. The chain joins TRBV7-2 to TRBJ2-2, with D possibly TRBD2 on 6 matching bases. CDR1 and CDR2 (germline): SGHTA, FQGNSA. The CDR3 has 16 amino acids. With 5 bases removed from V and 1 base from J, the gap between germline ends came to 14 bases. In DNA form, the CDR3 reads TGTGCCAGCAGCCCCCCCCCCGGGGGGAACACCGGGGAGCTGTTTTTT. Translating it yields CASSPPPGGNTGELFF.

The gene calls are TRBV11-2 and TRBJ1-4, with 8 bases that match TRBD1. CDR1 and CDR2 from the germline V gene are SGHAT and FQNNGV. CDR3 size: 18 residues. The J segment lost 2 bases and the V segment lost 2 bases, leaving 10 bases of the junction unmatched. The CDR3 DNA reads as TGTGCCAGCAGCTTAATGGCGCAGGGGGCGGTGACTAATGAAAAACTGTTTTTT. Its protein is CASSLMAQGAVTNEKLFF.

At least ten counts were recorded for this clonotype. V usage is TRBV10-3 and J usage is TRBJ2-1; D perhaps matches TRBD1 (5 bases). V lost 0 bases, J lost 6 bases, and 15 bases lay in between. The germline gives CDR1 ENHRY, CDR2 SYGVKD. The CDR3 sequence is 16 residues long. The CDR3, as DNA: TGTGCCATCAGTGAGTCCGGTCGGCGCCAGGGCAATGAGCAGTTCTTC. Its translation is CAISESGRRQGNEQFF.

This clonotype was seen many times. The rearrangement links TRBV6-1 to TRBJ1-1, with D tentatively TRBD1 (5 bases). Germline V lookup: CDR1 MNHNS, CDR2 SASEGT. The CDR3 spans 14 residues. V dropped 8 bases and J dropped 0 bases, with 13 bases sitting between them. CDR3 DNA: TGTGCCAGCTACACCGGGACGGTGAACACTGAAGCTTTCTTT. It codes for CASYTGTVNTEAFF.

This clonotype was recorded a few times. V is TRBV7-2 and J is TRBJ1-1; a possible D gene is TRBD1 (5 bases). The CDR3 spans 14 residues. Per the germline V gene, CDR1 is SGHTA and CDR2 is FQGNSA. Trimming pared 1 base from V and 6 bases from J, leaving 12 bases between. The CDR3 spells CASSLGSGRAEAFF. CDR3 bases: TGTGCCAGCAGCTTAGGATCAGGGCGAGCTGAAGCTTTCTTT.

This rearrangement joins TRBV7-2 to TRBJ2-1, with TRBD2 matching over 10 bases. The germline CDR1 and CDR2 sequences are SGHTA and FQGNSA. V was clipped by 3 bases and J by 5 bases; unmatched bases: 7. The CDR3 consists of 16 residues. CDR3 DNA sequence: TGTGCCAGCAGCTTGGGGACTAGCGTGGGCAACAATGAGCAGTTCTTC. Amino acid sequence: CASSLGTSVGNNEQFF. The full variable domain, rest sourced from reference TRBV7-2 and TRBJ2-1, is GAGVSQSPSNKVTEKGKDVELRCDPISGHTALYWYRQSLGQGLEFLIYFQGNSAPDKSGLPSDRFSAERTGGSVSTLTIQRTQQEDSAVYLCASSLGTSVGNNEQFFGPGTRLTVL.

This clonotype has a handful of counts. The chain joins TRBV4-1 to TRBJ2-7, with D perhaps matching TRBD1 (5 bases). V lost 0 bases and J 3 bases, leaving 15 bases between the germline ends. The germline gives CDR1 MGHRA, CDR2 YSYEKL. The CDR3 totals 16 residues. Here the CDR3 reads CASSQDLMDTGYEQYF. The CDR3 DNA sequence: TGCGCCAGCAGCCAAGATCTGATGGACACAGGCTACGAGCAGTACTTC.